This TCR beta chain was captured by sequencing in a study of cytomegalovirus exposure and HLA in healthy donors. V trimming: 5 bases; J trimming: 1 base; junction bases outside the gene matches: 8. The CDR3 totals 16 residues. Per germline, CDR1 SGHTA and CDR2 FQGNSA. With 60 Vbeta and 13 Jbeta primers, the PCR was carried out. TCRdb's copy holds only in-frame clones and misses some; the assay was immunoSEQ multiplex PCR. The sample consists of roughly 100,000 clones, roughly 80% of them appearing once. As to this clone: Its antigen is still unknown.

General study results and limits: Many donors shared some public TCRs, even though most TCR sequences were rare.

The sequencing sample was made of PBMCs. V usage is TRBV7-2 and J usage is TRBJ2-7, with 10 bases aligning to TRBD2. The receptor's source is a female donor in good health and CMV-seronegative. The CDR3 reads CASSLLAGVSSYEQYF. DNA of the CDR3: TGTGCCAGCAGCCTGCTAGCGGGAGTTAGTTCCTACGAGCAGTACTTC.